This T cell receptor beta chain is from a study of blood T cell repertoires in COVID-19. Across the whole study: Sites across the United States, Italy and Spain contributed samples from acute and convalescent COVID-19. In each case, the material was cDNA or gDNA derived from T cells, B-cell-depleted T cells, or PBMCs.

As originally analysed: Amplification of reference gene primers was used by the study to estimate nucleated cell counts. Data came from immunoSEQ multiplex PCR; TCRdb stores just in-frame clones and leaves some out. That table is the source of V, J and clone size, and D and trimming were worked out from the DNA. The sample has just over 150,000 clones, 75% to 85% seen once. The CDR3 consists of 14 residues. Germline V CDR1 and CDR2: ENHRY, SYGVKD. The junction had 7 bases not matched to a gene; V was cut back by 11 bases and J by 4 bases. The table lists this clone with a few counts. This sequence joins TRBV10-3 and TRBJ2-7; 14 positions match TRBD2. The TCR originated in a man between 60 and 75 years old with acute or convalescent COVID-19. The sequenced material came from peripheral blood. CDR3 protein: CAVGTSGSQYEQYF. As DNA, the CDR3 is TGTGCCGTTGGGACTAGCGGGAGTCAGTACGAGCAGTACTTC.